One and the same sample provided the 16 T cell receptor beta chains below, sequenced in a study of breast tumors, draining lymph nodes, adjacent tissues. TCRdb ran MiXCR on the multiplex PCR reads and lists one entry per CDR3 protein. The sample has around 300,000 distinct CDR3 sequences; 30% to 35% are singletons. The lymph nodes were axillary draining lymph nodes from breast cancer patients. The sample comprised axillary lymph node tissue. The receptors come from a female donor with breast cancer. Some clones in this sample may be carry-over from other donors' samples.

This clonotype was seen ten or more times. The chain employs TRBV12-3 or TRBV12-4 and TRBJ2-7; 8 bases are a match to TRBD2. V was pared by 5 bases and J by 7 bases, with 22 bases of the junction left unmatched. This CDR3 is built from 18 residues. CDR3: CASSPRIAGLWPMEEQYF. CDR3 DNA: TGTGCCAGCAGTCCCCGGATAGCGGGATTGTGGCCGATGGAGGAGCAGTACTTC.

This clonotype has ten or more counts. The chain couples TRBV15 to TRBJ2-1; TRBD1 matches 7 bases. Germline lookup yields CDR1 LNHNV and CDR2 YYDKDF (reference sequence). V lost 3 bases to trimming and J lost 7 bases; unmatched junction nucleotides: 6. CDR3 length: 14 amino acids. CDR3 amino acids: CATSRSTGSNEQFF. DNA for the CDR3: TGTGCCACCAGCAGGTCGACAGGGTCGAATGAGCAGTTCTTC.

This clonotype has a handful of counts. The CDR3 DNA reads TGTGCCAGCAGCTCCACAAGGAGTGCACCCTCCTACAATGAGCAGTTCTTC. Translated: CASSSTRSAPSYNEQFF. The J gene is TRBJ2-1, the V gene TRBV11-3, with no clear D. Trimming stripped 4 bases from V and 0 bases from J, with 16 bases between. CDR1 is SGHNT and CDR2 is YENEEA in the germline V gene. This CDR3 comprises 17 residues. Full variable domain (rest looked up from reference TRBV11-3 and TRBJ2-1): EAGVVQSPRYKIIEKKQPVAFWCNPISGHNTLYWYLQNLGQGPELLIRYENEEAVDDSQLPKDRFSAERLKGVDSTLKIQPAELGDSAVYLCASSSTRSAPSYNEQFFGPGTRLTVL.

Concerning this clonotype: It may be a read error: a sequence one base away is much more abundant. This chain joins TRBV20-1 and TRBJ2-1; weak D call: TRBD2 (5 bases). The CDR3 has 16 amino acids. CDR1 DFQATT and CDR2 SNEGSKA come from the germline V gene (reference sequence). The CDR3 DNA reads TGCGGTCCCTACGGGCGACTACTACAAACCTACAATGAGCAGTTCTTC. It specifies CGPYGRLLQTYNEQFF.

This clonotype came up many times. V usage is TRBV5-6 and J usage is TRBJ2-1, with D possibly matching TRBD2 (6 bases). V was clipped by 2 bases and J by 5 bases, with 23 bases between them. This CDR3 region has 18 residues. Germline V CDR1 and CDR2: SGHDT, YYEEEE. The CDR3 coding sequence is TGTGCCAGCAGCTTATTCGGGGGACCCTTAGCCCACGACAATGAGCAGTTCTTC. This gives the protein CASSLFGGPLAHDNEQFF. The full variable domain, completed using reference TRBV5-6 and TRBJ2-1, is DAGVTQSPTHLIKTRGQQVTLRCSPKSGHDTVSWYQQALGQGPQFIFQYYEEEERQRGNFPDRFSGHQFPNYSSELNVNALLLGDSALYLCASSLFGGPLAHDNEQFFGPGTRLTVL.

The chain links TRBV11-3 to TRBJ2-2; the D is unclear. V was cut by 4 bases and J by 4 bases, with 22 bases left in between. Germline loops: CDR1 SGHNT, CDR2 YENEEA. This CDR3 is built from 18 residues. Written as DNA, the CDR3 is TGTGCCAGCAGCTCAAGTGGGGAAGCAACCCGCACCACCGGGGAGCTGTTTTTT. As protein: CASSSSGEATRTTGELFF.

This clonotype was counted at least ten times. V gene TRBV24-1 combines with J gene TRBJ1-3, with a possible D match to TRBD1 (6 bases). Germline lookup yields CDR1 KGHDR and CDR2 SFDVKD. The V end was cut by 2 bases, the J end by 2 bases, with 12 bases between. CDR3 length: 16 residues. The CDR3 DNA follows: TGTGCCACCAGTGATTCGGGGGGCGCGGCTGGAAACACCATATATTTT. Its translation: CATSDSGGAAGNTIYF.

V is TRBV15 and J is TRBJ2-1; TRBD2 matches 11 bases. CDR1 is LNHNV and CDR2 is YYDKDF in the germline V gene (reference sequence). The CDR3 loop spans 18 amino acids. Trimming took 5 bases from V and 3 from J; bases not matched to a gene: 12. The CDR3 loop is CATSSPPLAGGIYNEQFF. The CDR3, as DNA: TGTGCCACCAGCTCACCCCCCTTAGCGGGAGGGATCTACAATGAGCAGTTCTTC.

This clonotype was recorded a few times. DNA for the CDR3: TGTGCCAGCAGTTTAAAGTTTTCCGGGGAGGTAACCGGGGAGCTGTTTTTT. Its translation is CASSLKFSGEVTGELFF. The chain combines TRBV12-3 or TRBV12-4 with TRBJ2-2; D possibly corresponds to TRBD2 (6 bases). Trimming took 2 bases from V and 5 from J, leaving 18 bases between them. The CDR3 spans 17 residues.

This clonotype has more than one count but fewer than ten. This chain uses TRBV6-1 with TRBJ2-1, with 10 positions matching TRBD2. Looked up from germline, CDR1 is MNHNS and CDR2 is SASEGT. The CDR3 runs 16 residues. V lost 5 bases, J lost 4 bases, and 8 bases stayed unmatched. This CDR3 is CASSLSGRFPYNEQFF. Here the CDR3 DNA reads TGTGCCAGCAGTCTTAGCGGGAGGTTCCCTTACAATGAGCAGTTCTTC.

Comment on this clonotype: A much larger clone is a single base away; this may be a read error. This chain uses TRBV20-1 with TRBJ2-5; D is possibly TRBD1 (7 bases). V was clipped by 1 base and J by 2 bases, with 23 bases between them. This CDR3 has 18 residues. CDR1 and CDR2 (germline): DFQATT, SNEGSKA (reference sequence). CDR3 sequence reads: CSARGTNGTDIRQETQYF. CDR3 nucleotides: TGCAGTGCTAGAGGGACTAATGGGACAGATATCAGACAAGAGACCCAGTACTTC.

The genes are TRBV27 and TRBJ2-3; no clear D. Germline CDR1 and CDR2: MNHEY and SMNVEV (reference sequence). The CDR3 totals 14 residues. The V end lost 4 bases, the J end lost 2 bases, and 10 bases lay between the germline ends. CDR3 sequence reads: CASSSLLYTDTQYF. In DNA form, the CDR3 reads TGTGCCAGCAGTTCTCTGCTCTACACAGATACGCAGTATTTT.

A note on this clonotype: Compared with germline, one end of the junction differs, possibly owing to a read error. CDR3 nucleotides: TGTGCCAGCAGCCAGATGGGTTCAATAGGTTCACCCCCCCACTTT. Its protein is CASSQMGSIGSPPHF. The chain couples TRBV14 to TRBJ1-6; no reliable D call. The germline V gene encodes CDR1 SGHDN and CDR2 FVKESK. This CDR3 is built from 15 residues.

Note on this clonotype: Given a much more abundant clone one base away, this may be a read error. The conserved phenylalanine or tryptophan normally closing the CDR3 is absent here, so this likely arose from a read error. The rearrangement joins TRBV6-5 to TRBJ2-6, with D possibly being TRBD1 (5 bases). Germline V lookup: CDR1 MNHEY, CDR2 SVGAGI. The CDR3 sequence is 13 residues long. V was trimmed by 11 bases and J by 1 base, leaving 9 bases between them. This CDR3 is CAAQGSGANVLTS. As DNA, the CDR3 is TGTGCCGCGCAGGGATCTGGGGCCAACGTCCTGACTTCC.

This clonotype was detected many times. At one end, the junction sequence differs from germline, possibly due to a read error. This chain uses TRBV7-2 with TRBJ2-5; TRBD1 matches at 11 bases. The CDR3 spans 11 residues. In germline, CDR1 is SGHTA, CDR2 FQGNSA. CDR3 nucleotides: TGTGCCAGCAGTTTGGACAGGGGGCTATCCTTC. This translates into CASSLDRGLSF.

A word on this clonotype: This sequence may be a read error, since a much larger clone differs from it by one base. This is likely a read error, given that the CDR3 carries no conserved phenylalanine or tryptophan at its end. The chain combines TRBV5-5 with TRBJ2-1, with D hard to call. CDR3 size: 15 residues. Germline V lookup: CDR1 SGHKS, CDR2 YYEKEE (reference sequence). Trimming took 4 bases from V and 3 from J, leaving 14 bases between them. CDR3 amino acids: CASSPPLASYNEQFS. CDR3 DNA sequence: TGTGCCAGCAGCCCACCCCTGGCCAGCTACAATGAGCAGTTCTCC.